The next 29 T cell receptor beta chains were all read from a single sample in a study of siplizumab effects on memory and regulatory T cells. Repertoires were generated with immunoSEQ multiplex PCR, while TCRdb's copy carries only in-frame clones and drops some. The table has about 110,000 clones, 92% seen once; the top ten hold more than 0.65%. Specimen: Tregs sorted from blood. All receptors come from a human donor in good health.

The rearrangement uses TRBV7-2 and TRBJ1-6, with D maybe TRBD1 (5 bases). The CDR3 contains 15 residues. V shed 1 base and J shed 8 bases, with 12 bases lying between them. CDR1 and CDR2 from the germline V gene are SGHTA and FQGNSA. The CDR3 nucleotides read TGTGCCAGCAGCTTAGGGTTAGGGGATTATTCACCCCTCCACTTT. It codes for CASSLGLGDYSPLHF.

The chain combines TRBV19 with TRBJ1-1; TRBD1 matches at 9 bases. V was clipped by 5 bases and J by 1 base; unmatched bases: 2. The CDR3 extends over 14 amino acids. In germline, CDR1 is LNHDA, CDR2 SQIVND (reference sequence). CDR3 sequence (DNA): TGTGCCAGTAGTCACAGGGGGCGGAACACTGAAGCTTTCTTT. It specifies CASSHRGRNTEAFF. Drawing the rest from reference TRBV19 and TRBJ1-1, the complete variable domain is DGGITQSPKYLFRKEGQNVTLSCEQNLNHDAMYWYRQDPGQGLRLIYYSQIVNDFQKGDIAEGYSVSREKKESFPLTVTSAQKNPTAFYLCASSHRGRNTEAFFGQGTRLTVV.

DNA of the CDR3: TGTGCCAGCAGTCGAACCGGACTAGCGGGCAACGAGCAGTACTTC. It yields the protein CASSRTGLAGNEQYF. V gene TRBV6-5 combines with J gene TRBJ2-7; 11 nucleotides align to TRBD2. Per the germline V gene, CDR1 is MNHEY and CDR2 is SVGAGI. V shed 5 bases, J shed 5 bases, and the junction held 8 bases outside the gene matches. The CDR3 spans 15 residues.

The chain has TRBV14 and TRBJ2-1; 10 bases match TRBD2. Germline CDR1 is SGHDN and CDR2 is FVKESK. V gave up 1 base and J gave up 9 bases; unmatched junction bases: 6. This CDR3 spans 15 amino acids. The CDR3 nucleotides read TGTGCCAGCAGCCAAGGACTAGCGGGTGTAAGTGAGCAGTTCTTC. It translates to CASSQGLAGVSEQFF.

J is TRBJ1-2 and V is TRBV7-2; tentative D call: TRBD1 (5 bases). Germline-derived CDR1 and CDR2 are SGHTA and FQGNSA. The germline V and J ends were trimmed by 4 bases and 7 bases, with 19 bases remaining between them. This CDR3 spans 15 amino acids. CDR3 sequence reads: CASSSTGPWWGGYTF. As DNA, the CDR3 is TGTGCCAGCAGCTCAACAGGACCCTGGTGGGGTGGCTACACCTTC.

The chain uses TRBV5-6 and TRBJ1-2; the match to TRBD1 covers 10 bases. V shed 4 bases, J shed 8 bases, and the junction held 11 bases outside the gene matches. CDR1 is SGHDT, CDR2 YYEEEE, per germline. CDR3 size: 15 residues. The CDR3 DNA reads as TGTGCCAGCAGCCTCCGGACAGGGGGGACCCGGGGCTACACCTTC. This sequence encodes CASSLRTGGTRGYTF. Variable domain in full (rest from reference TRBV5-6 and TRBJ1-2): DAGVTQSPTHLIKTRGQQVTLRCSPKSGHDTVSWYQQALGQGPQFIFQYYEEEERQRGNFPDRFSGHQFPNYSSELNVNALLLGDSALYLCASSLRTGGTRGYTFGSGTRLTVV.

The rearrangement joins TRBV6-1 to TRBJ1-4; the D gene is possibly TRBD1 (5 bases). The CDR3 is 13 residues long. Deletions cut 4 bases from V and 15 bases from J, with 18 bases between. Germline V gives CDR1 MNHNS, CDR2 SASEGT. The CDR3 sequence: CASSVIRGQGVFF. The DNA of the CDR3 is TGTGCCAGCAGTGTGATTAGGGGCCAAGGAGTGTTTTTT.

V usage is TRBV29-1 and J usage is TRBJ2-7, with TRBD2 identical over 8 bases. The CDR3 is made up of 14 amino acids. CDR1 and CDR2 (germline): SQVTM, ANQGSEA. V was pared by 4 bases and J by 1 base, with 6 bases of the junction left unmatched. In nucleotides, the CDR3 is TGCAGCGTTGGGGGGCCTAGCGGGTCCTACGAGCAGTACTTC. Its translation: CSVGGPSGSYEQYF.

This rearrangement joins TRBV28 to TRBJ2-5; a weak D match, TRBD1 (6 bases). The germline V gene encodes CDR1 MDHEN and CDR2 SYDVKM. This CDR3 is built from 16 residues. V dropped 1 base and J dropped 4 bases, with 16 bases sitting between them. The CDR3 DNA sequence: TGTGCCAGCAGTTTATCTCCGGGACACCGTGGAGAGACCCAGTACTTC. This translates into CASSLSPGHRGETQYF.

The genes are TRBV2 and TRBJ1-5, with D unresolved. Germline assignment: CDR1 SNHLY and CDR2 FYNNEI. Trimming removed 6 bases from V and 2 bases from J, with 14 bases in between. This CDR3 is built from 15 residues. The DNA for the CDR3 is TGTGCCAGCAGGAAAGGTGGGTTGGGCAATCAGCCCCAGCATTTT. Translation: CASRKGGLGNQPQHF.

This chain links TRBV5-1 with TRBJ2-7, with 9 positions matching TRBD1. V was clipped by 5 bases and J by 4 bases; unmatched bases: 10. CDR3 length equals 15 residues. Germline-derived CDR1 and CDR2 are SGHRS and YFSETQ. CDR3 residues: CASRLGTGRTYEQYF. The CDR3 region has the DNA TGCGCCAGCAGGCTTGGGACAGGGCGTACGTACGAGCAGTACTTC. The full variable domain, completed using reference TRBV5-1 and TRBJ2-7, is KAGVTQTPRYLIKTRGQQVTLSCSPISGHRSVSWYQQTPGQGLQFLFEYFSETQRNKGNFPGRFSGRQFSNSRSEMNVSTLELGDSALYLCASRLGTGRTYEQYFGPGTRLTVT.

Written as DNA, the CDR3 is TGTGCCACCACAAGGACAGGGGGCGACAATTCACCCCTCCACTTT. Its protein product is CATTRTGGDNSPLHF. The gene calls are TRBV27 and TRBJ1-6; 11 bases agree with TRBD1. Losses at the gene ends were 10 bases for V and 7 bases for J; bases not matched to a gene: 9. CDR1 is MNHEY, CDR2 SMNVEV, per germline (reference sequence). The CDR3 is 15 residues long.

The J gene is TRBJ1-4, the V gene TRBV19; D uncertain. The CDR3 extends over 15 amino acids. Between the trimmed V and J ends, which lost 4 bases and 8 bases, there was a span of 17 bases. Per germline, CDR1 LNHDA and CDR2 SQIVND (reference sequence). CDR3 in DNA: TGTGCCAGTAGTACCCCCGGGATGCGAAGGGAAAAACTGTTTTTT. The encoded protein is CASSTPGMRREKLFF.

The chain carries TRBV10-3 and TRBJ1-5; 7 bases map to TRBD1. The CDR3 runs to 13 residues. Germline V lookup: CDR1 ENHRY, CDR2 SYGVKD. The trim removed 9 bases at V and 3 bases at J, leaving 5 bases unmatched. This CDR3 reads CAISDRDNQPQHF. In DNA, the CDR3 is TGTGCCATATCTGACAGGGACAATCAGCCCCAGCATTTT.

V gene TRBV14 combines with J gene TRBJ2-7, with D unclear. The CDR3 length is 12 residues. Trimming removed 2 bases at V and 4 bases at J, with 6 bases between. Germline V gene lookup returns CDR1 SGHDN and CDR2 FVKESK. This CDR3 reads CASSQRVYEQYF. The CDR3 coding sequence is TGTGCCAGCAGCCAAAGGGTATACGAGCAGTACTTC.

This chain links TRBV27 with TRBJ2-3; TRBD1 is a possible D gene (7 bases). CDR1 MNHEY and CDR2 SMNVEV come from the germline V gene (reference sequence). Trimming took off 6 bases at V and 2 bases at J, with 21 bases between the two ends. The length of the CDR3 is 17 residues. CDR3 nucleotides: TGTGCCAGCAGGATGAAGGCGGGACAGACGTTCACAGATACGCAGTATTTT. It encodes CASRMKAGQTFTDTQYF.

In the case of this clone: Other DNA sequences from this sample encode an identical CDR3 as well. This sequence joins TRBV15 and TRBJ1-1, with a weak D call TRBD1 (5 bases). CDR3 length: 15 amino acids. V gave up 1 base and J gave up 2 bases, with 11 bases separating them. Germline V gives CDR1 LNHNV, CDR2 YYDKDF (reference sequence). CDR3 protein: CATSRGGQLNTEAFF. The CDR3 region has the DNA TGTGCCACCAGCAGAGGCGGACAACTCAACACTGAAGCTTTCTTT.

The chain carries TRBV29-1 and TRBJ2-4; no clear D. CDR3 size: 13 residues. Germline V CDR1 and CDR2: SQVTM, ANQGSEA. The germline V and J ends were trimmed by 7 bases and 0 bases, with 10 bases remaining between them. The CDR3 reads CSARLIAKNIQYF. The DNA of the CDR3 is TGCAGCGCCAGACTGATAGCCAAAAACATTCAGTACTTC. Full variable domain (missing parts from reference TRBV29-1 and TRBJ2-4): SAVISQKPSRDICQRGTSLTIQCQVDSQVTMMFWYRQQPGQSLTLIATANQGSEATYESGFVIDKFPISRPNLTFSTLTVSNMSPEDSSIYLCSARLIAKNIQYFGAGTRLSVL.

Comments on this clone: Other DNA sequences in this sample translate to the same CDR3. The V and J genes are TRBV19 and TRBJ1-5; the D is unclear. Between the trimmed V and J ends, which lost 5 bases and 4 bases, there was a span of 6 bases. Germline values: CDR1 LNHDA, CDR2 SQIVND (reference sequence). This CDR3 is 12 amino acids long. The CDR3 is CASSPQNQPQHF. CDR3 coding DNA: TGTGCCAGTAGTCCCCAAAATCAGCCCCAGCATTTT. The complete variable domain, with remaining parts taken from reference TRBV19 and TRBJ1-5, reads DGGITQSPKYLFRKEGQNVTLSCEQNLNHDAMYWYRQDPGQGLRLIYYSQIVNDFQKGDIAEGYSVSREKKESFPLTVTSAQKNPTAFYLCASSPQNQPQHFGDGTRLSIL.

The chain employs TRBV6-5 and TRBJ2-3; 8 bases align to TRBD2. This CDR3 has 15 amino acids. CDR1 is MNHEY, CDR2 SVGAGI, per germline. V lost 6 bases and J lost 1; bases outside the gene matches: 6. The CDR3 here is CASSRSGIGTDTQYF. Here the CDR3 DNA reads TGTGCCAGCAGCCGTAGCGGGATTGGCACAGATACGCAGTATTTT.

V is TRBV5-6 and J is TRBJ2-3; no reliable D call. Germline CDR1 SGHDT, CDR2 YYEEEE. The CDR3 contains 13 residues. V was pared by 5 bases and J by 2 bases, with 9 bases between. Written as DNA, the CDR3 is TGTGCCAGCAGTCCCGGGCCCACAGATACGCAGTATTTT. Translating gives CASSPGPTDTQYF.

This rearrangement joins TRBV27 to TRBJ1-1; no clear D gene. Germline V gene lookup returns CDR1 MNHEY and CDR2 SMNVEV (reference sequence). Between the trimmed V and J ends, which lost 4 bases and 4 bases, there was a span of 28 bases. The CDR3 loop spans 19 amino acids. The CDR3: CASSSYSRLERKSRTEAFF. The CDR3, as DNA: TGTGCCAGCAGTTCCTACTCGCGGCTCGAAAGAAAGTCACGCACTGAAGCTTTCTTT.

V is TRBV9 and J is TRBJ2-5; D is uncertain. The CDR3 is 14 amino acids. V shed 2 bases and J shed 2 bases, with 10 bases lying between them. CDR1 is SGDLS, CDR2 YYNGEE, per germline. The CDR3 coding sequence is TGTGCCAGCAGCGTCACGGGCCTTCAAGAGACCCAGTACTTC. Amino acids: CASSVTGLQETQYF. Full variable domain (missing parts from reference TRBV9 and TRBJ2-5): DSGVTQTPKHLITATGQRVTLRCSPRSGDLSVYWYQQSLDQGLQFLIQYYNGEERAKGNILERFSAQQFPDLHSELNLSSLELGDSALYFCASSVTGLQETQYFGPGTRLLVL.

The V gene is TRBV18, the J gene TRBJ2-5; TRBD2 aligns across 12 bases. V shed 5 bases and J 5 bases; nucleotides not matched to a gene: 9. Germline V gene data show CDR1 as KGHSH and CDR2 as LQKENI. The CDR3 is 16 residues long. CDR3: CASSTLTSGSGETQYF. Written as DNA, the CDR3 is TGTGCCAGCTCAACTTTGACTAGCGGGAGCGGGGAGACCCAGTACTTC.

The CDR3 loop reads CASSFRGNTEAFF. The CDR3 region has the DNA TGTGCCAGCAGTTTCAGAGGGAACACTGAAGCTTTCTTT. V is TRBV25-1 and J is TRBJ1-1, with no clear D. Deletions cut 5 bases from V and 1 base from J, with 8 bases between. There are 13 residues in the CDR3. Germline CDR1 and CDR2: MGHDK and SYGVNS.

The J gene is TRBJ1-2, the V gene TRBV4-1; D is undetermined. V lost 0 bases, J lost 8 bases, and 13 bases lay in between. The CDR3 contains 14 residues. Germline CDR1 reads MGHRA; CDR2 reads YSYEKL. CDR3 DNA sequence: TGCGCCAGCAGCCAAGAAGTGCAGGCTAAAGGCTACACCTTC. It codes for CASSQEVQAKGYTF.

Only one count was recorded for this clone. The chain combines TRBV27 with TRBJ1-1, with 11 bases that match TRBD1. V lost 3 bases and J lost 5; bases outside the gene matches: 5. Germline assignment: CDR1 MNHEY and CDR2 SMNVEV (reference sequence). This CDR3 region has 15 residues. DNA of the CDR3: TGTGCCAGCAGTTTGGACAGGGGGCGTCGTACTGAAGCTTTCTTT. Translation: CASSLDRGRRTEAFF.

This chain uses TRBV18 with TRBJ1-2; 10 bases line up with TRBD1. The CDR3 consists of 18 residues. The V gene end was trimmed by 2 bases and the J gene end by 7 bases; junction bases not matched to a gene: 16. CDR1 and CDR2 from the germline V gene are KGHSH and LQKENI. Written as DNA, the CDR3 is TGTGCCAGCTCACCATTCCCGGGACAGGGGAAGGGAGCTGCTGGCTACACCTTC. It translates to CASSPFPGQGKGAAGYTF. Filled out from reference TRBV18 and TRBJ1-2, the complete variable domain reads NAGVMQNPRHLVRRRGQEARLRCSPMKGHSHVYWYRQLPEEGLKFMVYLQKENIIDESGMPKERFSAEFPKEGPSILRIQQVVRGDSAAYFCASSPFPGQGKGAAGYTFGSGTRLTVV.

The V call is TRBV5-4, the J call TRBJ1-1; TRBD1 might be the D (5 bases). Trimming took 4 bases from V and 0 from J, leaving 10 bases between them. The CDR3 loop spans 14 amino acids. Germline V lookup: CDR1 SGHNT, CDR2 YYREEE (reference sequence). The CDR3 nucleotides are TGTGCCAGCAGCCGACGGGGCTTGAACACTGAAGCTTTCTTT. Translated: CASSRRGLNTEAFF.